This TCR beta chain was captured in a study of T cells of healthy individuals. A single record per CDR3 protein comes from TCRdb applying MiXCR to the 5' RACE reads. The sample holds 60,000 to 80,000 distinct CDR3 sequences, about 16% seen once. The source is a human donor in good health.

The CDR3 here is CASSLRFVWGSGGTSSGANVLTF. CDR3 coding DNA: TGTGCCAGCAGCTTAAGATTTGTGTGGGGTAGCGGGGGGACCTCCTCTGGGGCCAACGTCCTGACTTTC. This rearrangement joins TRBV7-8 to TRBJ2-6; the match to TRBD2 covers 10 bases. J gave up 0 bases and V 2 bases, and 19 bases lay outside the gene matches. Germline V gene lookup returns CDR1 SGHVS and CDR2 FQNEAQ. This CDR3 spans 23 amino acids.